Following are 7 T cell receptor beta chains from one sample sequenced in a study of OX40 agonist ivuxolimab in advanced cancers. Libraries were built with the immunoSEQ multiplex PCR assay. The immuneACCESS repertoire file appears here via TCRdb, limited to in-frame rearrangements. These files lack a portion of the clones; in checked studies, under half of the deficit traces to unresolved V genes, and the cause of the others is not known. The sample table records 55,000 to 85,000 clones; 80% to 90% of these occur just once. The ten most abundant clones make up under 0.75% of the sample. Source: CD4+ or CD8+ T cells sorted from blood, taken in a trial of the OX40 agonist ivuxolimab. The origin of the receptors is an adult with an advanced solid tumor such as melanoma, head and neck, liver or kidney cancer.

The chain uses TRBV11-2 and TRBJ2-2; 15 nucleotides agree with TRBD2. Losses at the gene ends were 1 base for V and 5 bases for J; bases not matched to a gene: 5. This CDR3 has 18 amino acids. Germline assignment: CDR1 SGHAT and CDR2 FQNNGV. CDR3: CASSLVGLAGGLTGELFF. The CDR3 DNA reads as TGTGCCAGCAGCTTAGTGGGACTAGCGGGGGGCTTGACCGGGGAGCTGTTTTTT.

Only one count was recorded for this clone. The J gene is TRBJ2-2, the V gene TRBV19; D ambiguous. The length of the CDR3 is 14 residues. Looked up from germline, CDR1 is LNHDA and CDR2 is SQIVND (reference sequence). The V gene lost 2 bases and the J gene lost 6 bases, with 10 bases spanning the gap. The CDR3 reads CASSITGGSGELFF. The CDR3 DNA reads TGTGCCAGTAGTATAACGGGTGGGTCCGGGGAGCTGTTTTTT.

This clone has a single count. This chain joins TRBV15 and TRBJ2-5; perhaps D is TRBD1 or TRBD2 (5 bases each). The CDR3 is made up of 14 amino acids. Per germline, CDR1 LNHNV and CDR2 YYDKDF (reference sequence). Deletions cut 7 bases from V and 1 base from J, with 13 bases between. In nucleotides, the CDR3 is TGTGCCACCAAGATGGGGGAACCCCAAGAGACCCAGTACTTC. As protein: CATKMGEPQETQYF. The variable domain in full, completed from reference TRBV15 and TRBJ2-5, reads DAMVIQNPRYQVTQFGKPVTLSCSQTLNHNVMYWYQQKSSQAPKLLFHYYDKDFNNEADTPDNFQSRRPNTSFCFLDIRSPGLGDTAMYLCATKMGEPQETQYFGPGTRLLVL.

V gene TRBV19 combines with J gene TRBJ2-3; D remains unclear. The CDR3 extends over 13 amino acids. CDR1 is LNHDA, CDR2 SQIVND, per germline (reference sequence). Trimming cost V 5 bases and J 1 base, with 7 bases left between them. This chain's CDR3 is CASSERRTDTQYF. CDR3 nucleotides: TGTGCCAGTAGTGAGAGGCGCACAGATACGCAGTATTTT.

The chain links TRBV5-4 to TRBJ1-5; 7 bases agree with TRBD1. Trimming cost V 4 bases and J 4 bases; bases outside gene matches: 2. The germline gives CDR1 SGHNT, CDR2 YYREEE (reference sequence). This CDR3 spans 13 amino acids. The CDR3 DNA follows: TGTGCCAGCAGCCGGGACAGTAATCAGCCCCAGCATTTT. This encodes CASSRDSNQPQHF.

This clone showed up just once. The V and J genes are TRBV5-6 and TRBJ1-2; 7 nucleotides match TRBD1. The V gene end was trimmed by 5 bases and the J gene end by 3 bases; junction bases not matched to a gene: 4. Germline values: CDR1 SGHDT, CDR2 YYEEEE. This CDR3 comprises 13 residues. CDR3 sequence: CASSTGVDYGYTF. CDR3 sequence (DNA): TGTGCCAGCAGTACAGGGGTGGACTATGGCTACACCTTC.

V usage is TRBV19 and J usage is TRBJ2-5, with 9 bases that match TRBD1. Germline V gene lookup returns CDR1 LNHDA and CDR2 SQIVND (reference sequence). Losses at the gene ends were 6 bases for V and 2 bases for J; bases not matched to a gene: 10. This CDR3 is built from 16 residues. CDR3 residues: CASSPSGDRAQETQYF. CDR3 nucleotide sequence: TGTGCCAGTAGCCCCTCCGGGGACAGGGCACAAGAGACCCAGTACTTC.